This T cell receptor (beta chain) was identified during a study of Ad26.COV2.S vaccination and SARS-CoV-2 variants. Produced via immunoSEQ multiplex PCR; TCRdb's table is partial and in-frame only. Here the sample spans approximately 480,000 clones, roughly 85% being singletons. Stated treatment: around 19 received Ad26.COV2.S at low or high dose, single or two shots; about five received placebo; per-sample allocation not given. Samples analyzed were those drawn on day 63 after the first vaccine or placebo injection. The trim removed 6 bases at V and 1 base at J, leaving 7 bases unmatched. Germline loops: CDR1 SNHLY, CDR2 FYNNEI. The CDR3 length is 16 residues.

The gene calls are TRBV2 and TRBJ2-5; 11 bases match TRBD2. The starting material was peripheral blood, obtained in a trial of Ad26.COV2.S vaccine versus placebo. The clonotype was recovered from a person aged 18-60 years who received the Ad26.COV2.S COVID-19 vaccine or a placebo. The CDR3 DNA sequence: TGTGCCAGCAGCCATCGGACTAGCGGGCCCCAAGAGACCCAGTACTTC. Protein product: CASSHRTSGPQETQYF.